This T cell receptor (beta chain) was retrieved from a study of radiotherapy plus CTLA-4 blockade in lung cancer. The study, taken as a whole, reports: According to reports, early shifts in blood T cell clones, alongside interferon-beta, forecast response most accurately.

The table came from immunoSEQ multiplex PCR; TCRdb's copy has only in-frame clones and leaves some out. The table includes some 41,000 clones, over 60% detected once. Trimming removed 2 bases from V and 5 bases from J; junction bases left unmatched: 5. The CDR3 loop spans 14 amino acids. CDR1 SGHRS and CDR2 YFSETQ come from the germline V gene. As to this clone: Antigen specificity is unknown.

CTLA-4 blockade using ipilimumab, together with focal radiation, was received by patients with chemo-refractory metastatic non-small-cell lung cancer. The material was peripheral blood, obtained from a patient treated with radiotherapy plus ipilimumab. This sequence originates from a human donor with non-small cell lung cancer who had a partial response to radiotherapy plus ipilimumab. The genes are TRBV5-1 and TRBJ2-5, with 8 bases that match TRBD1. The CDR3 DNA reads as TGCGCCAGCAGCTTCTCAGGGGGCGGGGAGACCCAGTACTTC. It encodes CASSFSGGGETQYF. Supplemented by reference TRBV5-1 and TRBJ2-5, the full variable domain reads KAGVTQTPRYLIKTRGQQVTLSCSPISGHRSVSWYQQTPGQGLQFLFEYFSETQRNKGNFPGRFSGRQFSNSRSEMNVSTLELGDSALYLCASSFSGGGETQYFGPGTRLLVL.